Below, 8 T cell receptor beta chains from the same sample are listed, as sequenced in a study of blood T cell repertoires in COVID-19. Generated by immunoSEQ multiplex PCR, the TCRdb table keeps only in-frame clones and is missing some. The table includes hundreds of thousands of clones, around nine tenths detected once. Specimen: PBMCs or T cells enriched from blood (not recorded which). The receptor set was obtained from a woman aged 45-59 years who had recovered from COVID-19.

J is TRBJ2-1 and V is TRBV19; tentatively, D is TRBD1 (6 bases). The CDR3 covers 16 residues. Germline V gene lookup returns CDR1 LNHDA and CDR2 SQIVND (reference sequence). V lost 6 bases and J lost 2, with 17 bases in between. DNA of the CDR3: TGTGCCAGTAGCTTGATGGCAGGGGACCCCTACAATGAGCAGTTCTTC. This gives the protein CASSLMAGDPYNEQFF. The full variable domain, with the rest looked up from reference TRBV19 and TRBJ2-1, is DGGITQSPKYLFRKEGQNVTLSCEQNLNHDAMYWYRQDPGQGLRLIYYSQIVNDFQKGDIAEGYSVSREKKESFPLTVTSAQKNPTAFYLCASSLMAGDPYNEQFFGPGTRLTVL.

The CDR3 is CASSPGLPGRNTIYF. The CDR3 nucleotides are TGTGCCAGCAGCCCGGGACTCCCTGGTAGAAACACCATATATTTT. V is TRBV9 and J is TRBJ1-3; D is possibly TRBD1 (5 bases). The V and J ends lost 4 bases and 5 bases respectively, with 16 bases between them. The CDR3 loop spans 15 amino acids. Germline values: CDR1 SGDLS, CDR2 YYNGEE.

There are a few counts of this clone. The chain combines TRBV7-3 with TRBJ1-2; TRBD1 matches 7 bases. The CDR3 is 15 amino acids. J was trimmed by 4 bases and V by 0 bases; bases with no gene match: 5. Germline values: CDR1 SGHTA, CDR2 FQGTGA. CDR3 nucleotides: TGTGCCAGCAGCTTAACAGGTCCAGGGGGCTATGGCTACACCTTC. Translating it yields CASSLTGPGGYGYTF. Supplemented by reference TRBV7-3 and TRBJ1-2, the full variable domain reads GAGVSQTPSNKVTEKGKYVELRCDPISGHTALYWYRQSLGQGPEFLIYFQGTGAADDSGLPNDRFFAVRPEGSVSTLKIQRTERGDSAVYLCASSLTGPGGYGYTFGSGTRLTVV.

The V and J genes are TRBV6-5 and TRBJ1-1, with a possible D match to TRBD1 (6 bases). Germline loops: CDR1 MNHEY, CDR2 SVGAGI. V lost 5 bases, J lost 5 bases, and 9 bases lay in between. The CDR3 is 12 residues long. The CDR3 spells CASSSTGTEAFF. The CDR3 DNA is TGTGCCAGCAGTAGCACAGGGACTGAAGCTTTCTTT.

The chain uses TRBV5-1 and TRBJ2-1, with D perhaps TRBD1 (5 bases). Germline V gene data show CDR1 as SGHRS and CDR2 as YFSETQ. This CDR3 is built from 14 residues. The V end lost 6 bases, the J end lost 0 bases, and 10 bases lay between the germline ends. The CDR3 DNA reads as TGCGCCAGCACCCCCGACAGCTCCTACAATGAGCAGTTCTTC. As protein: CASTPDSSYNEQFF.

The rearrangement uses TRBV5-6 and TRBJ1-2; 8 nucleotides align to TRBD1. The germline gives CDR1 SGHDT, CDR2 YYEEEE. Trimming took 3 bases from V and 7 from J; bases not matched to a gene: 8. The length of the CDR3 is 14 residues. CDR3 nucleotides: TGTGCCAGCAGCTGGACAGGGCCGGGGGGTGGCTACACCTTC. Translated: CASSWTGPGGGYTF.

J is TRBJ2-7 and V is TRBV12-5; TRBD2 might be the D (6 bases). V was cut by 6 bases and J by 4 bases, with 10 bases left in between. CDR3 length: 12 amino acids. Germline loops: CDR1 LGHNT, CDR2 FRNRAP. CDR3 bases: TGTGCTAGTGGCGCCGCGGGGTACGAGCAGTACTTC. Translation gives CASGAAGYEQYF.

The V call is TRBV7-2, the J call TRBJ1-6, with TRBD1 as a possible D gene (5 bases). The CDR3 covers 15 residues. Germline V gene lookup returns CDR1 SGHTA and CDR2 FQGNSA. The V gene lost 3 bases and the J gene lost 10 bases, with 16 bases spanning the gap. CDR3 in amino acids: CASSFRAGIESPLHF. Here the CDR3 DNA reads TGTGCCAGCAGCTTTAGGGCAGGGATAGAGTCACCCCTCCACTTT.